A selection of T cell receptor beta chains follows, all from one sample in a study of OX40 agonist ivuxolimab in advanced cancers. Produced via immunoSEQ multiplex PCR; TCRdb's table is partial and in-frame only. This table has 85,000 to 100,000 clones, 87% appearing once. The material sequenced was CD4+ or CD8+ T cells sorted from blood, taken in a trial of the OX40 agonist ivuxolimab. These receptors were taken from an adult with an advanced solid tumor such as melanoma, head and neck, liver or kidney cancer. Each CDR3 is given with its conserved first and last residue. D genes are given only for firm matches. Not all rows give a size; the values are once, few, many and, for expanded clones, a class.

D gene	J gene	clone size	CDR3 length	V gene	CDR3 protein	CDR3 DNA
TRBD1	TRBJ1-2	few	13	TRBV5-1	CASSFRDSRGYTF	TGCGCCAGCAGCTTCCGGGACAGTCGGGGCTACACCTTC
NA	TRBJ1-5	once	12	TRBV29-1	CSVASEGQPQHF	TGCAGCGTGGCCAGCGAGGGCCAGCCCCAGCATTTT
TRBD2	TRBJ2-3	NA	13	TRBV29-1	CSAGTSGADTQYF	TGCAGCGCTGGGACTAGCGGGGCAGATACGCAGTATTTT
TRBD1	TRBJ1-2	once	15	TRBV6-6	CASSLPGQGSYGYTF	TGTGCCAGCAGTCTTCCGGGACAGGGGTCCTATGGCTACACCTTC
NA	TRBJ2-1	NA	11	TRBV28	CASSLRDLLFF	TGTGCCAGCAGTCTACGGGACTTGCTGTTCTTC
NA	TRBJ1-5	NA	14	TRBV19	CASSNVGRSQPQHF	TGTGCCAGTAGTAATGTGGGGAGAAGTCAGCCCCAGCATTTT
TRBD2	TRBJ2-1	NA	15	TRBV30	CAWSGTRTSGVEQFF	TGTGCCTGGAGTGGCACACGGACTAGCGGGGTTGAGCAGTTCTTC
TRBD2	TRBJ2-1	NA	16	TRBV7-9	CASSLLAGSSYNEQFF	TGTGCCAGCAGCTTACTAGCGGGGAGCTCCTACAATGAGCAGTTCTTC
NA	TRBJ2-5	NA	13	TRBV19	CASSWGVQETQYF	TGTGCCAGTAGTTGGGGGGTTCAGGAGACCCAGTACTTC
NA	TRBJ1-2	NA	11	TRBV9	CASSGEGGYTF	TGTGCCAGCAGCGGAGAGGGGGGCTACACCTTC
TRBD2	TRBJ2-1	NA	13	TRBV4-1	CASSQETGTSVLF	TGCGCCAGCAGCCAAGAAACCGGGACTAGCGTCCTCTTC
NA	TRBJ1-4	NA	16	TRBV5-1	CASSLEGVSTNEKLFF	TGCGCCAGCAGCTTGGAGGGGGTATCAACTAATGAAAAACTGTTTTTT
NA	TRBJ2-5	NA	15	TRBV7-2	CASSLARMTPETQYF	TGTGCCAGCAGCTTAGCTCGGATGACTCCCGAGACCCAGTACTTC
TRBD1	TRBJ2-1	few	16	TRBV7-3	CASSRRPGQGFNEQFF	TGTGCCAGCAGCCGCAGACCGGGACAGGGGTTTAATGAGCAGTTCTTC
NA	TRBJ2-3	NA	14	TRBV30	CAWRGGPTTDTQYF	TGTGCCTGGAGGGGGGGACCAACCACAGATACGCAGTATTTT
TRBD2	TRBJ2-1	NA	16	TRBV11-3	CASSFLGGRPYNEQFF	TGTGCCAGCAGCTTCTTGGGGGGGAGACCCTACAATGAGCAGTTCTTC
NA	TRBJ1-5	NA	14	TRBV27	CASKSWGIDQPQHF	TGTGCCAGCAAATCCTGGGGGATCGATCAGCCCCAGCATTTT
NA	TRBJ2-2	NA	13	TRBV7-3	CASSPTGPGELFF	TGTGCCAGCAGCCCGACGGGGCCCGGGGAGCTGTTTTTT
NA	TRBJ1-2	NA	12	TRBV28	CASSQGYYGYTF	TGTGCCAGCAGCCAAGGGTATTATGGCTACACCTTC
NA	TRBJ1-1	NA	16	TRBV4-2	CASSQDGGGESTEAFF	TGTGCCAGCAGCCAAGATGGGGGGGGCGAGAGCACTGAAGCTTTCTTT
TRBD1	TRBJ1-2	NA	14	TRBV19	CASSDRGLPYGYTF	TGTGCCAGTAGTGACAGGGGACTACCCTATGGCTACACCTTC
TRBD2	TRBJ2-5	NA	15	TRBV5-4	CASREGREYQETQYF	TGTGCCAGCAGAGAGGGGCGGGAGTACCAAGAGACCCAGTACTTC
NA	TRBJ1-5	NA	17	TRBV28	CASSPPSRAVDNQPQHF	TGTGCCAGCAGTCCACCTAGTCGTGCGGTAGACAATCAGCCCCAGCATTTT
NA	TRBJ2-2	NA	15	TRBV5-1	CASSLVERTTGELFF	TGCGCCAGCAGCTTGGTGGAGCGGACCACCGGGGAGCTGTTTTTT
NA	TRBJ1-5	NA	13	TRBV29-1	CSVKGRGREPQHF	TGCAGCGTAAAGGGGCGGGGAAGGGAGCCCCAGCATTTT
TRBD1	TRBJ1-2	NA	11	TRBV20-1	CSARDRVGYTF	TGCAGTGCCAGGGACAGGGTTGGCTACACCTTC
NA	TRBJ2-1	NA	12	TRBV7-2	CASSLFRTEQFF	TGTGCCAGCAGCTTATTCAGGACTGAGCAGTTCTTC
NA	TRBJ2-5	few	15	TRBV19	CASSTQGRTEETQYF	TGTGCCAGTAGTACCCAGGGGCGCACGGAGGAGACCCAGTACTTC
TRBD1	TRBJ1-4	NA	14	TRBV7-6	CASRQGQGSEKLFF	TGTGCCAGCAGACAGGGACAGGGGTCTGAAAAACTGTTTTTT
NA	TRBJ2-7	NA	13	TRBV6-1	CASSMMEGDEQYF	TGTGCCAGCAGTATGATGGAAGGGGACGAGCAGTACTTC
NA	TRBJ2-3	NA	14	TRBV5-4	CASSPRVSTDTQYF	TGTGCCAGCAGCCCCCGGGTTTCCACAGATACGCAGTATTTT
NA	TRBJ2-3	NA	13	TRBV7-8	CASRGWGTDTQYF	TGTGCCAGCAGAGGATGGGGTACAGATACGCAGTATTTT
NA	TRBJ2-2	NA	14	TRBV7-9	CASSLAGEVGELFF	TGTGCCAGCAGCTTAGCGGGAGAGGTCGGGGAGCTGTTTTTT
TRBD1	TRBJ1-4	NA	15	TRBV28	CASSGSGTGGEKLFF	TGTGCCAGCAGTGGGAGCGGGACAGGGGGTGAAAAACTGTTTTTT
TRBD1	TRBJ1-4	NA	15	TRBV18	CASSPDRGVNEKLFF	TGTGCCAGCTCACCGGACAGGGGTGTTAATGAAAAACTGTTTTTT
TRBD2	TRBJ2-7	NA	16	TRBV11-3	CASSLTRLAGDYEQYF	TGTGCCAGCAGCTTAACCCGGCTAGCGGGAGACTACGAGCAGTACTTC
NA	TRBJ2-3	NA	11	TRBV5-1	CASTYTDTQYF	TGCGCCAGCACCTACACAGATACGCAGTATTTT
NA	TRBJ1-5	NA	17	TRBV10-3	CAISTNPLGDSNQPQHF	TGTGCCATCAGTACCAACCCCTTGGGTGATAGCAATCAGCCCCAGCATTTT
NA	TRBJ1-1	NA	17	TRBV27	CASSPGVPRVMNTEAFF	TGTGCCAGCAGTCCAGGGGTCCCCCGCGTAATGAACACTGAAGCTTTCTTT
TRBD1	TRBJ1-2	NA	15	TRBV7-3	CASSPSGTGIYGYTF	TGTGCCAGCAGCCCCTCCGGGACAGGGATCTACGGCTACACCTTC
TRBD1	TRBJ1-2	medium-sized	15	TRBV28	CASSPPGQINYGYTF	TGTGCCAGCAGTCCCCCGGGACAGATTAACTATGGCTACACCTTC
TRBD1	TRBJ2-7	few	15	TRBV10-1	CASRGDRAQSHEQYF	TGCGCCAGCAGGGGGGACAGGGCGCAAAGCCACGAGCAGTACTTC
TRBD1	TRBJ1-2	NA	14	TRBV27	CASSLGQGTYGYTF	TGTGCCAGCAGCCTCGGACAGGGGACCTATGGCTACACCTTC
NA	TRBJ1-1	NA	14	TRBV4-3	CASSRRVSNTEAFF	TGCGCCAGCAGCCGCCGGGTTTCGAACACTGAAGCTTTCTTT
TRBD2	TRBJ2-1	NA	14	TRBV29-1	CSVEGSGGVNEQFF	TGCAGCGTTGAAGGTAGCGGGGGAGTAAATGAGCAGTTCTTC
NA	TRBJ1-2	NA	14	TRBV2	CASSDPTALYGYTF	TGTGCCAGCAGTGATCCGACAGCACTCTATGGCTACACCTTC
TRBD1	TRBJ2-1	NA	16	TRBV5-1	CASSKGQGSTYNEQFF	TGCGCCAGCAGCAAAGGACAGGGAAGCACCTACAATGAGCAGTTCTTC
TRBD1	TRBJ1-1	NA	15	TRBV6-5	CASSYSGTANTEAFF	TGTGCCAGCAGTTACTCCGGGACAGCGAACACTGAAGCTTTCTTT
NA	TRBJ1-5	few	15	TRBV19	CASRNLGAGDQPQHF	TGTGCCAGTAGAAACCTCGGGGCAGGGGACCAGCCCCAGCATTTT
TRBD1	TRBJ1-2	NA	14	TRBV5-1	CASSPTGVNYGYTF	TGCGCCAGCAGCCCTACAGGGGTTAACTATGGCTACACCTTC
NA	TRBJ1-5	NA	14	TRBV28	CASGRQERGQPQHF	TGTGCCAGCGGGAGGCAGGAGAGGGGTCAGCCCCAGCATTTT